This T cell receptor beta chain was captured in a study of CD8+CD57+ T cells in acquired aplastic anemia. Study context: When averaged, DNA from sorted CD4+ and CD8+ cells came to approximately 3.2 ug. Where healthy donors were concerned, CD4+ cells averaged approximately 10 million reads.

Study-wide results and limits: Patients and controls were found to share 25 to 35 CD8+ CDR3 sequences.

Termini included, the CDR3 measures 14 amino acids. The germline V gene has CDR1 SGHTA and CDR2 FQGNSA. A remark on this clonotype: Its specificity is not known. No DNA is shown, since the ends of the CDR3 on it are uncertain; the CDR3 is the one TCRdb lists.

The use of genomic DNA as template underpinned the TCR beta VDJ and CDR3 profiling. MiXCR was run by TCRdb on the reads, yielding one entry per CDR3 protein. The sample has 400,000 to 450,000 distinct CDR3 sequences; 60% to 80% are singletons. What was sequenced was sorted CD4+, CD8+, or CD8+CD57+ T cells (not recorded which) from PBMCs. The source of this sequence is a human donor in good health, serving as a control. This chain uses TRBV7-2 with TRBJ2-1; TRBD1, the table's D call, lacks a check against the DNA. The CDR3 loop is CASSLVGTGASLIF.